This TCR beta chain was obtained from a study of cytomegalovirus exposure and HLA in healthy donors (dated by TCRdb to 2016 to 2017). Regarding the complete study: According to an earlier analysis of several hundred of the donors, 150 million to 200 million T cells yielded roughly 110 million unique TCR beta sequences and around 300 Gb of sequence data. A separate validation cohort of approximately 130 different subjects was used in addition to the roughly 670-subject first cohort. An early release covering about 600 HLA-typed donors comprised about 300 gigabases of sequencing data and tens of millions of unique TCR sequences. High-throughput TCR immunosequencing, statistical association of individual TCRs with disease status, and machine learning were combined to predict cytomegalovirus infection status. The T cell repertoires of 666 subjects were profiled by immunosequencing and related to cytomegalovirus serostatus. Class I and class II HLA loci were covered by the typing at four-digit resolution. A later genetic analysis took genome-wide SNP genotypes for about 55% of the 666 donors and used that subset as a discovery cohort. All discovery cohort repertoires had been generated on a single sequencing platform. Typing coverage varied by locus: about 620-630 donors for A, B, C, DRB1 and DQB1; approximately 560 for DQA1; 606 for DPA1; around 450 for DPB1. Donor age, sex, ethnicity and CMV serostatus were collected together with the repertoire data. Rather than drawing on any new phenotypic data, the later analysis identified candidate immune exposures from TCR beta sequences and the way those sequences occurred across donors. To study patterns of TCR occurrence, a later analysis re-analyzed previously published TCR beta repertoires from 650 to 750 donors and added high-resolution HLA genotyping. Among the approximately 430 genotyped donors, 81% belonged to the genetic ancestry cluster associated with self-reported Caucasian donors. To decide whether each TCR beta V gene segment behaved as functional or pseudogenic, an earlier analysis of fewer than 750 of the donors relied on high-throughput TCR beta sequencing. On average, roughly 240,000 unique TCR beta nucleotide sequences were sequenced per donor among about 400 genotyped donors of the cohort, with 15% to 20% of those sequences being non-productive. The study aimed to test whether signatures of past pathogen exposure could be identified by cataloging public T cell receptors. Because of strong linkage in the cohort, 4 to 6 DR-DQ haplotypes were treated as single units for association and clustering. Paper-wide results and their limitations: A later analysis reported that several top co-occurrence clusters appeared linked to parvovirus B19, influenza, CMV and Epstein-Barr virus. At a false discovery rate of 0.05, a later analysis linked fewer than 20,000 TCR beta sequences to specific HLA alleles. In vitro tests confirmed that three of the cytomegalovirus-associated TCR beta chains recognize cytomegalovirus antigens. This cohort had only TCR beta chains sequenced, and the lack of alpha or paired-chain data limited which features could be detected. The study listed around 160 TCR beta chains as associated with cytomegalovirus. Linkage disequilibrium might explain the correlated functional status among segregating V segments, but an unknown experimental factor could not be excluded. A further reported finding was that TCR beta sequences accurately predicted the HLA-A and HLA-B alleles for most subjects in the first cohort. Sequencing depth was assumed to be roughly uniform across donors in the presence/absence analyses, though that assumption may not hold. When HLA alleles, especially DR and DQ, strongly co-occurred, TCR associations were difficult to assign to individual alleles. Because some donors lacked HLA typing at each locus, the association tests relied only on the typed subset. A later genetic analysis reported fewer N-insertions in productive TCRs among donors in an Asian-associated ancestry cluster than the roughly 700-donor mean. A later analysis found that HLA-associated TCR beta chains were more clonally expanded and had lower generation probabilities than equally common non-associated chains. Because the 87-base-pair reads could not distinguish some IMGT-functional V segments, including TRBV6-2 and TRBV6-3, those segments were excluded. The authors suggested that the approach could potentially be extended to other disease states and immunological phenotypes. A cluster of highly shared sequence variants was judged likely to be a technical artifact of the sequencing pipeline. In a later analysis, most CMV-associated TCR beta chains were found to appear HLA-restricted, with HLA associations seemingly driven largely by CMV exposure. Immune exposure information for the cohort was limited to CMV serostatus. The earlier analysis of around 600 of the donors excluded 15 to 20 rarely observed V segments, including chromosome 9 orphons, because counts were too low. An association between a missense DCLRE1C variant and V-gene and J-gene trimming of TCR beta chains was found in a later genetic analysis and replicated in an independent cohort. Most TCR sequences were seen in very few donors, while some public TCRs were found in many individuals. According to a later analysis, TCR association rates differed among HLA loci, with DRB1 alleles showing the most associated TCRs and HLA-C alleles showing the fewest. The classifier was reported to diagnose cytomegalovirus status with high specificity and sensitivity in both the original and validation cohorts. In an earlier analysis of 587 of the donors, most TCR beta V segments were observed in productive rearrangements about 87% or about 30% of the time, broadly matching IMGT annotations.

Spanning cysteine to phenylalanine, the CDR3 consists of 15 amino acids. This entry keeps only the CDR3 DNA: 45 bases, framed from base 1. According to the germline V gene, CDR1 reads SGHRS and CDR2 reads YFSETQ. Clipping removes 3 bases from V and 3 bases from J, with 7 as the unmatched junction base count. Worth noting for this clone: There is no known antigen for this receptor. The input lacks base qualities; no much larger clone sits a single base away.

In total, roughly 710 healthy bone marrow donors made up the cohort. Cohort members were all nominally healthy when sampled, although unrecorded immune exposures were likely present. The donor was CMV seropositive and belonged to the group of more than 250 seropositive cohort members. A peripheral blood sample was provided by each donor, and peripheral blood mononuclear cells were used for TCR beta sequencing. Genomic DNA extraction from the blood cell samples was performed with the Qiagen DNeasy Blood Extraction Kit. Preparation of the library involved the immunoSEQ multiplex PCR assay. The multiplex PCR relied on a mix of 60 forward primers for TCR Vbeta segments and 13 reverse primers for TCR Jbeta segments. Amplification of the CDR3 region of rearranged TCR beta genes was performed with a multiplex PCR assay on genomic DNA. The amplified TCR beta libraries were sequenced on the Illumina HiSeq System as 87-base-pair reads. As for how the authors treated the data: Across the 700 or so repertoires, a later analysis counted roughly 77 million unique TCR beta chains, roughly 11 million of which were shared by at least two donors. Raw reads were error-corrected and collapsed into unique sequences by a nearest-neighbor algorithm in which closely related sequences were merged to remove PCR and sequencing errors. Alignment of CDR3 sequences to IMGT reference sequences was used to assign V, D and J gene segments. For a sequence to be retained, at least a six-nucleotide match to both a V gene segment and a J gene segment was required. A rearrangement was called productive if the CDR3 had no stop codons and remained in frame with V and J, and every other rearrangement was called non-productive. CDR3 was defined by IMGT convention, running from the second conserved V-encoded cysteine to the conserved J-encoded phenylalanine. The earlier analysis of about 500 of the donors excluded sequences that lacked an unambiguous match to a single V gene segment. In an earlier analysis of around 590 of the donors, a V segment was called functional when productive rearrangements were above 56.7%, and segregating when the standard deviation between donors exceeded 5%. A statistical classification framework was built to diagnose cytomegalovirus status from the catalog of TCR beta chain sequences. A later analysis assigned V and J genes by comparing TCR nucleotide sequences with IMGT/GENE-DB human TR gene sequences. The TCRdist pipeline was used in a later analysis to assign CDR3 sequences and most-parsimonious VDJ recombination scenarios. In a later analysis, every TCR beta chain was defined by the combination of its CDR3 amino acid sequence and its V-gene family, and reads without a unique V-gene family were dropped. As a way to deal with suspected cross-contamination and a sequencing artifact, a later analysis dropped over 550 nucleotide sequences that were highly shared and had low generation probability. A later analysis calculated a clonal expansion index for each public chain from normalized within-repertoire ranks of inferred template counts. A later analysis computed generation probabilities with a VDJ recombination model fitted to out-of-frame rearrangements, and checked the results against IGoR. A later analysis scored TCR-TCR, TCR-HLA and TCR-CMV co-occurrence with hypergeometric tests, applying a repertoire-size bias correction to TCR pairs. To estimate false discovery rates, a later analysis permuted the HLA or CMV assignments 20 times. In a later analysis, co-occurring TCRs were grouped using DBSCAN, and TCRdist sequence similarity was added for clustering within HLA-allele-positive subsets. Repertoires with fewer than 30,000 or more than 120,000 public chains were left out of co-occurrence clustering, as were five repertoires with anomalous nucleotide sharing. TCRdb holds this immuneACCESS table with in-frame rearrangements only. Some clones are missing; in checked studies, unresolved V genes explain under half, and the rest has no known cause. V and J calls and clone size come straight from that table; D and trimming were deduced from the DNA. The sample records 30,000 to 45,000 clones, 86% of which are singletons. The top ten clonotypes cover approximately 10% of the sample.

The sequencing input was PBMCs. The rearrangement combines TRBV5-1 with TRBJ1-1, and 8 junction bases match TRBD1. The TCR comes from a woman between 35 and 50 years old in good health and CMV-seropositive. The CDR3 loop reads CASSWRGTGHTEAFF. The DNA sequence is given as TGCGCCAGCAGCTGGCGCGGGACAGGACACACTGAAGCTTTCTTT. Reference TRBV5-1 and TRBJ1-1 genes cover what lies past the CDR3, so the full variable domain is KAGVTQTPRYLIKTRGQQVTLSCSPISGHRSVSWYQQTPGQGLQFLFEYFSETQRNKGNFPGRFSGRQFSNSRSEMNVSTLELGDSALYLCASSWRGTGHTEAFFGQGTRLTVV.